This T cell receptor (beta chain) was documented in a study of blood T cells in healthy people across ages. This clonotype was seen a handful of times. Germline V gene sequence: CDR1 DFQATT, CDR2 SNEGSKA (reference sequence). CDR3 size: 13 residues. Trimming stripped 5 bases from V and 5 bases from J, with 15 bases between. PCR was performed a second time for 7 to 11 cycles using a sample-barcoded 5' primer and a J-beta primer mix. TCRdb reprocessed the 5' RACE reads via MiXCR and lists one record per CDR3 protein. The sample lists some 1.4 million distinct CDR3 sequences; approximately 38% were seen once.

The rearrangement links TRBV20-1 to TRBJ1-2; weak D call: TRBD1 (6 bases). Sequenced sample: blood. This TCR was sampled from a woman younger than 30 in good health. CDR3 region: CSAGGGRAYGYTF. The DNA for the CDR3 is TGCAGTGCTGGGGGGGGGCGCGCATATGGCTACACCTTC.